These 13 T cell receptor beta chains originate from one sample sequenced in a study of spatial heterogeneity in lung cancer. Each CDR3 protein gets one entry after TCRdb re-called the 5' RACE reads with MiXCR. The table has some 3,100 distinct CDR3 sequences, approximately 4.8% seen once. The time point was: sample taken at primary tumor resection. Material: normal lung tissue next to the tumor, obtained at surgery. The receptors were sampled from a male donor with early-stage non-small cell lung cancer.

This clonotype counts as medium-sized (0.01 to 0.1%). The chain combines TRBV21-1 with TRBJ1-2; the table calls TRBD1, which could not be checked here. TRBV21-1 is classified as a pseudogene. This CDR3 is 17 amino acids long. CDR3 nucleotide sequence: TGTGCCAGCAGCAGCCGACCGGCCCCACTCTTTAACTATGGCTACACCTTC. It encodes CASSSRPAPLFNYGYTF.

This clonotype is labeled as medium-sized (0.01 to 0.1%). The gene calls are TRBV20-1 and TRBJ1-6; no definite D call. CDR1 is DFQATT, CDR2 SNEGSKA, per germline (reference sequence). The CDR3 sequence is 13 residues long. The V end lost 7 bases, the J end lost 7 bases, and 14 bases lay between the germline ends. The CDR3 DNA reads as TGCAGTGTCGGCGAAAACTTAAATTCACCCCTCCACTTT. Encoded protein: CSVGENLNSPLHF.

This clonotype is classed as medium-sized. The CDR3 DNA reads TGCGCCAGCAGCCAAGACAGGAGGGGGAACACTGAAGCTTTCTTT. Translating gives CASSQDRRGNTEAFF. The genes are TRBV4-3 and TRBJ1-1, with D possibly TRBD1 on 5 matching bases. V shed 0 bases and J shed 1 base, with 9 bases lying between them. The CDR3 runs to 15 residues. Germline values: CDR1 LGHNA, CDR2 YSLEER.

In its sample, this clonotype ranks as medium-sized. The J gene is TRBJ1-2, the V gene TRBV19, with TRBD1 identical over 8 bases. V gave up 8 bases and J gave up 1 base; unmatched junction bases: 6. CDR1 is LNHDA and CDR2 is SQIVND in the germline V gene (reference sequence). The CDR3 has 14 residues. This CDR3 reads CASASTGDNYGYTF. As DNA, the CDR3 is TGTGCCAGTGCCTCGACAGGGGATAACTATGGCTACACCTTC. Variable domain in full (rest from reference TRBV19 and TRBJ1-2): DGGITQSPKYLFRKEGQNVTLSCEQNLNHDAMYWYRQDPGQGLRLIYYSQIVNDFQKGDIAEGYSVSREKKESFPLTVTSAQKNPTAFYLCASASTGDNYGYTFGSGTRLTVV.

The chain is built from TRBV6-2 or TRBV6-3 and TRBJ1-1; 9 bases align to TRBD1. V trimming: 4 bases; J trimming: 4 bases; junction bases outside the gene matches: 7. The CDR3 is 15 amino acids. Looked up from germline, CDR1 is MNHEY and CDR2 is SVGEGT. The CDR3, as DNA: TGTGCCAGCAGTTCCAACAGGGGGCGGAGCACTGAAGCTTTCTTT. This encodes CASSSNRGRSTEAFF.

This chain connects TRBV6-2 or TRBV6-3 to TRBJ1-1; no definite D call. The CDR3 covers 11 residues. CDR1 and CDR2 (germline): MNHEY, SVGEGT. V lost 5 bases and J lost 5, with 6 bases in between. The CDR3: CASSMGTEAFF. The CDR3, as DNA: TGTGCCAGCAGTATGGGAACTGAAGCTTTCTTT.

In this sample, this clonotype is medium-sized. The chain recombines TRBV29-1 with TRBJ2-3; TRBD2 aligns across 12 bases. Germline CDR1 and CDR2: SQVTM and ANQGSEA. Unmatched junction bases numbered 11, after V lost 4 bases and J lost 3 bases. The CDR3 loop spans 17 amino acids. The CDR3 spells CSVAPSGLAGYTDTQYF. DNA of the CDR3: TGCAGCGTTGCCCCCTCGGGACTAGCGGGCTATACAGATACGCAGTATTTT.

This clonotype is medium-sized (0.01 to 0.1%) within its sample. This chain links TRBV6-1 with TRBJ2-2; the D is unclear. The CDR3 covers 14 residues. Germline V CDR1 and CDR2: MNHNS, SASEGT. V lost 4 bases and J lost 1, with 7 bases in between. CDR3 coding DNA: TGTGCCAGCAGTGGGATTCGGAACACCGGGGAGCTGTTTTTT. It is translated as CASSGIRNTGELFF.

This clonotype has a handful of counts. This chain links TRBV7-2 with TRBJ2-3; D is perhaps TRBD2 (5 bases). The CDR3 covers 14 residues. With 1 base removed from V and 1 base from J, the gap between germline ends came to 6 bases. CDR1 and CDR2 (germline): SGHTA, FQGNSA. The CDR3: CASSLVGGTDTQYF. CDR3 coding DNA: TGTGCCAGCAGCTTAGTCGGGGGCACAGATACGCAGTATTTT.

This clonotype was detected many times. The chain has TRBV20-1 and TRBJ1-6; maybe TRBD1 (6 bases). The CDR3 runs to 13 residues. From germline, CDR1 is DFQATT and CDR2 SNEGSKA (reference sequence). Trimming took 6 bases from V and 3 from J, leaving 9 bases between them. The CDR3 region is CSATRGYNSPLHF. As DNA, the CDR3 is TGCAGTGCGACCAGGGGCTATAATTCACCCCTCCACTTT.

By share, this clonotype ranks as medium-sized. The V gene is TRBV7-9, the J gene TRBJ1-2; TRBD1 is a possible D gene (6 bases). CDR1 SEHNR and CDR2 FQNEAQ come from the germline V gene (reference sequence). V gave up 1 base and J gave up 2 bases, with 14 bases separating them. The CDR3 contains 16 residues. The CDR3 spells CASSLDLLDRNYGYTF. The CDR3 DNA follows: TGTGCCAGCAGCTTAGATCTTTTAGACAGGAACTATGGCTACACCTTC.

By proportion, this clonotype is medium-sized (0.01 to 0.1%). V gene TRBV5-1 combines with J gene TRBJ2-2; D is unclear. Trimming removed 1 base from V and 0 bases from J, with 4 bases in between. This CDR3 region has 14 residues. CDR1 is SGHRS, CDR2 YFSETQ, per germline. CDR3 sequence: CASSLQSNTGELFF. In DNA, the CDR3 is TGCGCCAGCAGCTTGCAATCGAACACCGGGGAGCTGTTTTTT.

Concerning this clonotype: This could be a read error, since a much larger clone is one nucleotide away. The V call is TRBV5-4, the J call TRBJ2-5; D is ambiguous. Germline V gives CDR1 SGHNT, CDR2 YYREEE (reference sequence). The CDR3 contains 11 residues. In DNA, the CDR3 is TGTACCAGCAGCTCCCAAGAGACCCAGTACTTC. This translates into CTSSSQETQYF. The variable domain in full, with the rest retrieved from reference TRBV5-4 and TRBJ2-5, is ETGVTQSPTHLIKTRGQQVTLRCSSQSGHNTVSWYQQALGQGPQFIFQYYREEENGRGNFPPRFSGLQFPNYSSELNVNALELDDSALYLCTSSSQETQYFGPGTRLLVL.